Below, 30 T cell receptor beta chains from the same sample are listed, as sequenced in a study of T cells in Graves' hyperthyroidism and ophthalmopathy. It was RNA transcripts that yielded the amplified TCR beta CDR3 regions. A set of HTBI primers served as the primers for a first-round RT-PCR of the TCR CDR3. TCRdb re-called the multiplex PCR reads with MiXCR, one entry per CDR3 protein. The sample yields about 400,000 distinct CDR3 sequences, 15% to 18% seen once. The sequencing input was blood. The origin of the receptors is a woman younger than 30 with Graves' hyperthyroidism that later progressed to Graves' ophthalmopathy.

The chain couples TRBV12-3 or TRBV12-4 to TRBJ2-1; 14 positions match TRBD2. The CDR3 consists of 14 residues. V gave up 8 bases and J gave up 9 bases; unmatched junction bases: 6. The CDR3: CASRGLAGVVEQFF. Here the CDR3 DNA reads TGTGCCAGCCGGGGACTAGCGGGAGTTGTTGAGCAGTTCTTC.

This chain connects TRBV12-3 or TRBV12-4 to TRBJ1-3; perhaps TRBD1 as D (6 bases). Between the trimmed V and J ends, which lost 4 bases and 5 bases, there was a span of 9 bases. The length of the CDR3 is 13 residues. For the CDR3, the DNA is TGTGCCAGCAGTTCAGGGGTGCGAAACACCATATATTTT. Translating gives CASSSGVRNTIYF.

This clonotype was counted at least ten times. The CDR3 region has the DNA TGTGCCAGCAGTTTAGGTTATTGGGACAGGGAATTGAACACTGAAGCTTTCTTT. Amino acid sequence: CASSLGYWDRELNTEAFF. V gene TRBV12-3 or TRBV12-4 combines with J gene TRBJ1-1, with 9 bases that match TRBD1. Losses at the gene ends were 1 base for V and 0 bases for J; bases not matched to a gene: 9. The CDR3 runs to 18 residues.

This clonotype was observed many times. The chain is built from TRBV28 and TRBJ1-1; maybe TRBD1 (5 bases). In germline, CDR1 is MDHEN, CDR2 SYDVKM. V shed 2 bases and J shed 11 bases, with 15 bases lying between them. This CDR3 has 13 amino acids. The CDR3 region has the DNA TGTGCCAGCAGTTTAGCCAGGGCCCGGAGGGCTTTCTTT. It translates to CASSLARARRAFF.

This clonotype was seen just once. J is TRBJ2-3 and V is TRBV28, with D perhaps TRBD2 (6 bases). The V and J ends lost 3 bases and 0 bases respectively, with 13 bases between them. Germline assignment: CDR1 MDHEN and CDR2 SYDVKM. CDR3 size: 16 residues. CDR3 sequence: CASSFPGLTSTDTQYF. CDR3 nucleotides: TGTGCCAGCAGTTTCCCGGGACTCACAAGCACAGATACGCAGTATTTT. The variable domain in full, with the rest retrieved from reference TRBV28 and TRBJ2-3, is DVKVTQSSRYLVKRTGEKVFLECVQDMDHENMFWYRQDPGLGLRLIYFSYDVKMKEKGDIPEGYSVSREKKERFSLILESASTNQTSMYLCASSFPGLTSTDTQYFGPGTRLTVL.

V gene TRBV9 combines with J gene TRBJ2-3; no reliable D call. The CDR3 consists of 16 residues. V lost 0 bases, J lost 2 bases, and 13 bases lay in between. CDR1 is SGDLS and CDR2 is YYNGEE in the germline V gene. As DNA, the CDR3 is TGTGCCAGCAGCGTAGGTCCCGGAGAGTACACAGATACGCAGTATTTT. This gives the protein CASSVGPGEYTDTQYF.

This clonotype came up many times. The V and J genes are TRBV28 and TRBJ2-7; D is possibly TRBD1 (5 bases). The CDR3 is made up of 14 amino acids. V lost 7 bases, J lost 6 bases, and 19 bases lay in between. Per the germline V gene, CDR1 is MDHEN and CDR2 is SYDVKM. The CDR3 sequence is CASTRRQPAFEQYF. The CDR3 DNA reads as TGTGCCAGCACAAGGCGACAGCCTGCTTTCGAGCAGTACTTC.

This clonotype was picked up many times. The rearrangement joins TRBV13 to TRBJ1-2, with a tentative D call TRBD1 (6 bases). Trimming pared 0 bases from V and 6 bases from J, leaving 11 bases between. CDR1 is PRHDT, CDR2 FYEKMQ, per germline (reference sequence). This CDR3 is built from 14 residues. Here the CDR3 reads CASSLGQGIDGYTF. CDR3 coding DNA: TGTGCCAGCAGCTTAGGACAGGGTATCGATGGCTACACCTTC.

This clonotype was counted many times. This sequence joins TRBV11-2 and TRBJ2-3, with D unclear. This CDR3 contains 12 residues. The V end lost 4 bases, the J end lost 2 bases, and 4 bases lay between the germline ends. Looked up from germline, CDR1 is SGHAT and CDR2 is FQNNGV. The CDR3 region has the DNA TGTGCCAGCAGCTCAACCACAGATACGCAGTATTTT. The encoded protein is CASSSTTDTQYF.

This clonotype has only a few counts. V is TRBV12-5 and J is TRBJ1-5; 7 nucleotides match TRBD1. J gave up 4 bases and V 3 bases, and 12 bases lay outside the gene matches. Germline V gene data show CDR1 as LGHNT and CDR2 as FRNRAP. The CDR3 loop spans 17 amino acids. In DNA, the CDR3 is TGTGCTAGTGGTTTTACCCTCTCGGGACAGTTTAATCAGCCCCAGCATTTT. Translated: CASGFTLSGQFNQPQHF.

This clonotype was detected a few times. This chain connects TRBV13 to TRBJ2-7; no definite D call. The CDR3 contains 14 residues. Germline assignment: CDR1 PRHDT and CDR2 FYEKMQ (reference sequence). The V gene lost 4 bases and the J gene lost 4 bases, with 14 bases spanning the gap. The CDR3 here is CASSSPVDDYEQYF. The DNA of the CDR3 is TGTGCCAGCAGCTCCCCTGTGGACGATTACGAGCAGTACTTC.

This clonotype was detected many times. This CDR3 is CSATLGNEQFF. In nucleotides, the CDR3 is TGCAGTGCAACACTAGGAAATGAGCAGTTCTTC. V is TRBV20-1 and J is TRBJ2-1; possible D gene TRBD2, 5 bases. This CDR3 contains 11 residues. The germline V gene encodes CDR1 DFQATT and CDR2 SNEGSKA (reference sequence). V was pared by 6 bases and J by 7 bases, with 10 bases between.

This clonotype was detected a few times. This chain's CDR3 is CASSPQGLASYNEQFF. The DNA for the CDR3 is TGTGCCAGCAGCCCCCAGGGACTTGCATCCTACAATGAGCAGTTCTTC. The chain is built from TRBV9 and TRBJ2-1, with a possible D match to TRBD2 (6 bases). Trimming took off 4 bases at V and 1 base at J, with 15 bases between the two ends. This CDR3 has 16 amino acids. Germline V gene sequence: CDR1 SGDLS, CDR2 YYNGEE.

The chain is built from TRBV27 and TRBJ1-4; 8 nucleotides align to TRBD1. Germline CDR1 reads MNHEY; CDR2 reads SMNVEV (reference sequence). The CDR3 is made up of 18 amino acids. V was pared by 9 bases and J by 8 bases, with 23 bases of the junction left unmatched. CDR3 residues: CASIGQGGRYPLGEKLFF. As DNA, the CDR3 is TGTGCCAGTATAGGACAGGGTGGGAGATACCCTCTAGGGGAAAAACTGTTTTTT.

The chain has TRBV27 and TRBJ1-5; no clear D. This CDR3 spans 14 amino acids. Trimming removed 3 bases from V and 0 bases from J, with 6 bases in between. CDR1 MNHEY and CDR2 SMNVEV come from the germline V gene (reference sequence). CDR3 protein: CASSFGVSNQPQHF. Written as DNA, the CDR3 is TGTGCCAGCAGTTTTGGGGTTAGCAATCAGCCCCAGCATTTT.

To note about this clonotype: A much larger clone is a single base away; this may be a read error. The V gene is TRBV3-1, the J gene TRBJ2-7; D gene ambiguous. The CDR3 loop spans 14 amino acids. V was clipped by 1 base and J by 6 bases, with 13 bases between them. Germline V gene lookup returns CDR1 LGHDT and CDR2 YNNKEL (reference sequence). CDR3 in DNA: TGTGCCAGCAGCCAAGCTCCCAATTTGGGCGAGCAGTACTTC. This gives the protein CASSQAPNLGEQYF.

This clonotype was observed at least ten times. The chain recombines TRBV11-3 with TRBJ2-5, with 13 bases that match TRBD2. The germline CDR1 and CDR2 sequences are SGHNT and YENEEA. The J segment lost 2 bases and the V segment lost 5 bases, leaving 17 bases of the junction unmatched. There are 20 residues in the CDR3. Written as DNA, the CDR3 is TGTGCCAGCAGCCCCTCCCCCGGACTAGCGGGAGAAAGCCAACAAGAGACCCAGTACTTC. Residues: CASSPSPGLAGESQQETQYF.

This clonotype has at least ten counts. This rearrangement joins TRBV28 to TRBJ2-7, with a possible D match to TRBD1 (6 bases). V was cut by 4 bases and J by 2 bases, with 21 bases left in between. CDR1 is MDHEN and CDR2 is SYDVKM in the germline V gene. This CDR3 region has 17 residues. CDR3 DNA: TGTGCCAGCAGTTCGACCTCACAGGGCCGCCTAACCTACGAGCAGTACTTC. Translation gives CASSSTSQGRLTYEQYF.

This clonotype has more than one count but fewer than ten. The chain joins TRBV19 to TRBJ2-7, with unresolved D. The CDR3 consists of 13 residues. Trimming left V 4 bases short and J 4 bases short, with 11 bases between. Germline CDR1 reads LNHDA; CDR2 reads SQIVND (reference sequence). The CDR3, as DNA: TGTGCCAGTAGTACAACAATTGGGTACGAGCAGTACTTC. Translating gives CASSTTIGYEQYF.

This clonotype has a count of ten or more. The V gene is TRBV6-5, the J gene TRBJ2-2; TRBD2 aligns across 7 bases. Trimming took 2 bases from V and 4 from J; bases not matched to a gene: 10. This CDR3 has 17 amino acids. Germline loops: CDR1 MNHEY, CDR2 SVGAGI. The CDR3 DNA is TGTGCCAGCAGTTACGCCATAGGACTAGGGGTCACCGGGGAGCTGTTTTTT. Protein sequence: CASSYAIGLGVTGELFF.

This clonotype was counted at least ten times. V and J are TRBV28 and TRBJ2-7, with D unclear. V was cut by 1 base and J by 4 bases, with 5 bases left in between. Germline V gives CDR1 MDHEN, CDR2 SYDVKM. This CDR3 comprises 12 residues. The CDR3 DNA is TGTGCCAGCAGTTTATCCCGTTACGAGCAGTACTTC. Protein product: CASSLSRYEQYF.

This clonotype was seen repeatedly, ten times or more. The chain is built from TRBV7-3 and TRBJ2-5; D unresolved. The CDR3 totals 15 residues. Per germline, CDR1 SGHTA and CDR2 FQGTGA. The V end was cut by 5 bases, the J end by 2 bases, with 15 bases between. CDR3 amino acids: CASSPSGRPQETQYF. The CDR3 coding sequence is TGTGCCAGCAGCCCGTCGGGCAGGCCTCAAGAGACCCAGTACTTC.

This clonotype was seen only a few times. The CDR3 region has the DNA TGTGCCAGCAGCGCACAGGGGTCGGCCGGGGCCAACGTCCTGACTTTC. It codes for CASSAQGSAGANVLTF. This chain connects TRBV6-1 to TRBJ2-6, with 7 nucleotides matching TRBD1. Germline V gives CDR1 MNHNS, CDR2 SASEGT. The CDR3 has 16 residues. Trimming took 6 bases from V and 4 from J; bases not matched to a gene: 9.

The V gene is TRBV4-2, the J gene TRBJ2-1; 7 bases map to TRBD2. In germline, CDR1 is LGHNA, CDR2 YNFKEQ. This CDR3 is 18 amino acids long. V gave up 1 base and J gave up 0 bases; unmatched junction bases: 9. This chain's CDR3 is CASSQGAFLADSYNEQFF. The DNA of the CDR3 is TGTGCCAGCAGCCAAGGGGCCTTTCTAGCGGACTCCTACAATGAGCAGTTCTTC.

The J gene is TRBJ1-2, the V gene TRBV29-1; D is ambiguous. V was clipped by 7 bases and J by 0 bases, with 9 bases between them. The CDR3 is 12 amino acids. From germline, CDR1 is SQVTM and CDR2 ANQGSEA. The CDR3 bases are TGCAGCGCTGACACAACTAACTATGGCTACACCTTC. This sequence encodes CSADTTNYGYTF.

This clonotype was counted ten times or more. The V and J genes are TRBV14 and TRBJ2-1; D gene uncertain. Germline assignment: CDR1 SGHDN and CDR2 FVKESK. The CDR3 extends over 12 amino acids. Trimming took off 0 bases at V and 7 bases at J, with 4 bases between the two ends. The CDR3 DNA is TGTGCCAGCAGCCAAGATAGGAATGAGCAGTTCTTC. This gives the protein CASSQDRNEQFF.

This clonotype was observed a handful of times. This chain links TRBV9 with TRBJ2-7, with 7 bases fitting TRBD1. The V and J ends lost 3 bases and 3 bases, in that order; junction bases with no gene match: 12. The germline V gene encodes CDR1 SGDLS and CDR2 YYNGEE. The length of the CDR3 is 16 residues. DNA of the CDR3: TGTGCCAGCAGCGCCGCCGGGACAGTTATGATCTACGAGCAGTACTTC. As protein: CASSAAGTVMIYEQYF. Complete variable domain (other parts from reference TRBV9 and TRBJ2-7): DSGVTQTPKHLITATGQRVTLRCSPRSGDLSVYWYQQSLDQGLQFLIQYYNGEERAKGNILERFSAQQFPDLHSELNLSSLELGDSALYFCASSAAGTVMIYEQYFGPGTRLTVT.

The sample holds many counts of this clonotype. The chain carries TRBV20-1 and TRBJ2-3; TRBD1 matches 10 bases. Looked up from germline, CDR1 is DFQATT and CDR2 is SNEGSKA (reference sequence). The junction had 11 bases not matched to a gene; V was cut back by 4 bases and J by 4 bases. CDR3 length equals 16 residues. For the CDR3, the DNA is TGCAGTGCTACGAGATTGGGACAGGGGTTATCAGATACGCAGTATTTT. Protein product: CSATRLGQGLSDTQYF.

This clonotype showed up many times. The V gene is TRBV18, the J gene TRBJ2-1; TRBD2 agrees at 15 bases. This CDR3 comprises 16 residues. In germline, CDR1 is KGHSH, CDR2 LQKENI. V dropped 3 bases and J dropped 8; count of bases not matched to a gene: 5. The CDR3 is CASSPGLAGGMDEQFF. The CDR3 DNA is TGTGCCAGCTCACCCGGACTAGCGGGAGGGATGGATGAGCAGTTCTTC.

This clonotype has ten or more counts. The CDR3 sequence: CASSPGLAGGHTGELFF. CDR3 in DNA: TGTGCCAGCAGTCCGGGACTAGCGGGAGGTCACACCGGGGAGCTGTTTTTT. The rearrangement joins TRBV27 to TRBJ2-2, with TRBD2 identical over 15 bases. CDR1 and CDR2 (germline): MNHEY, SMNVEV (reference sequence). The CDR3 consists of 17 residues. V shed 5 bases, J shed 3 bases, and the junction held 4 bases outside the gene matches.